Listed here are 25 T cell receptor beta chains from one sample, sequenced in a study of T cells in localized non-small cell lung cancer. Libraries were prepared by immunoSEQ multiplex PCR; TCRdb keeps only in-frame clonotypes and omits some of them. The table has roughly 38,000 clones, approximately 86% seen once. This material consisted of peripheral blood, taken before any cancer treatment. Receptors originate from a man between 18 and 49 years old with stage I lung adenocarcinoma.

The V gene is TRBV19, the J gene TRBJ1-5, with D tentatively TRBD1 (6 bases). V dropped 1 base and J dropped 1 base, with 17 bases sitting between them. CDR1 and CDR2 from the germline V gene are LNHDA and SQIVND (reference sequence). The CDR3 extends over 18 amino acids. As DNA, the CDR3 is TGTGCCAGTAGTATAGCAGGGACACTCAGAGGCAGCAATCAGCCCCAGCATTTT. Translating it yields CASSIAGTLRGSNQPQHF.

The chain couples TRBV27 to TRBJ1-2, with D tentatively TRBD1 (5 bases). V was trimmed by 0 bases and J by 4 bases, leaving 6 bases between them. Germline-derived CDR1 and CDR2 are MNHEY and SMNVEV (reference sequence). The CDR3 is 13 amino acids. The CDR3 nucleotides read TGTGCCAGCAGTTTATCGGGGCCCTATGGCTACACCTTC. Protein: CASSLSGPYGYTF.

The chain links TRBV7-3 to TRBJ2-1; 11 nucleotides line up with TRBD2. The CDR3 runs 18 residues. Germline loops: CDR1 SGHTA, CDR2 FQGTGA. The V gene end was trimmed by 5 bases and the J gene end by 5 bases; junction bases not matched to a gene: 14. The CDR3 region has the DNA TGTGCCAGCAGCGCCCTCGCTAGCGGGGGGCCTCAAGACAATGAGCAGTTCTTC. Translation: CASSALASGGPQDNEQFF.

The chain couples TRBV7-2 to TRBJ1-6; D might be TRBD1 (5 bases). Germline V gene data show CDR1 as SGHTA and CDR2 as FQGNSA. Trimming cost V 0 bases and J 10 bases, with 22 bases left between them. This CDR3 comprises 18 residues. CDR3 in amino acids: CASSLASSGWGLQSPLHF. CDR3 nucleotides: TGTGCCAGCAGCTTAGCCTCCTCGGGCTGGGGGTTGCAATCACCCCTCCACTTT. The full variable domain, rest sourced from reference TRBV7-2 and TRBJ1-6, is GAGVSQSPSNKVTEKGKDVELRCDPISGHTALYWYRQSLGQGLEFLIYFQGNSAPDKSGLPSDRFSAERTGGSVSTLTIQRTQQEDSAVYLCASSLASSGWGLQSPLHFGNGTRLTVT.

DNA for the CDR3: TGCGCCAGCAGCTTGGACGGCTATAGCAATCAGCCCCAGCATTTT. This encodes CASSLDGYSNQPQHF. The chain combines TRBV5-1 with TRBJ1-5; D remains unclear. The CDR3 extends over 15 amino acids. Looked up from germline, CDR1 is SGHRS and CDR2 is YFSETQ. V was cut by 0 bases and J by 0 bases, with 7 bases left in between.

V usage is TRBV21-1 and J usage is TRBJ1-5. TRBV21-1 has pseudogene status. CDR3 length equals 16 residues. CDR3 region: CASSQRSPGPNQPQHF. The CDR3 DNA follows: TGTGCCAGCAGCCAAAGGTCCCCGGGCCCCAATCAGCCCCAGCATTTT.

To note about this clone: One end of the junction is discordant with germline, which a read error may explain. The chain uses TRBV7-2 and TRBJ1-2; maybe TRBD1 (6 bases). CDR3 size: 14 residues. In germline, CDR1 is SGHTA, CDR2 FQGNSA. The CDR3, as DNA: TGTGCCAGCGGCTTGTCAGGGGAACTTAATGGCTACACCTTC. Translating it yields CASGLSGELNGYTF.

This clone was detected once. V is TRBV7-3 and J is TRBJ1-4, with D unclear. Germline V CDR1 and CDR2: SGHTA, FQGTGA. Deletions cut 4 bases from V and 8 bases from J, with 11 bases between. This CDR3 has 13 amino acids. CDR3: CASSSSAGEKLFF. The CDR3 coding sequence is TGTGCCAGCAGCTCAAGTGCAGGAGAAAAACTGTTTTTT.

V gene TRBV18 combines with J gene TRBJ1-4, with D perhaps TRBD1 (6 bases). The CDR3 spans 16 residues. From germline, CDR1 is KGHSH and CDR2 LQKENI. V was clipped by 1 base and J by 7 bases, with 16 bases between them. The DNA for the CDR3 is TGTGCCAGCTCACCACTTTCCCCGGGACAAGGTGAAAAACTGTTTTTT. Amino acids: CASSPLSPGQGEKLFF.

The chain recombines TRBV7-2 with TRBJ2-1; TRBD1 aligns across 8 bases. The germline CDR1 and CDR2 sequences are SGHTA and FQGNSA. The CDR3 sequence is 15 residues long. Trimming cost V 4 bases and J 1 base; bases outside gene matches: 3. The chain's CDR3 is CASSSGTGSYNEQFF. In DNA form, the CDR3 reads TGTGCCAGCAGCTCCGGGACAGGATCCTACAATGAGCAGTTCTTC.

The chain joins TRBV6-1 to TRBJ1-1; no clear D gene. With 4 bases removed from V and 4 bases from J, the gap between germline ends came to 13 bases. The germline V gene has CDR1 MNHNS and CDR2 SASEGT. This CDR3 has 14 amino acids. The CDR3 DNA follows: TGTGCCAGCAGTGGTCAAGTTTATCCCACTGAAGCTTTCTTT. This translates into CASSGQVYPTEAFF.

This clone was seen just once. J is TRBJ2-6 and V is TRBV12-5; 10 nucleotides match TRBD1. The CDR3 loop spans 20 amino acids. Trimming took 5 bases from V and 4 from J; bases not matched to a gene: 17. Germline V gene sequence: CDR1 LGHNT, CDR2 FRNRAP. This chain's CDR3 is CASGPLNLWDRGSGANVLTF. Here the CDR3 DNA reads TGTGCTAGTGGTCCTCTAAACTTATGGGACAGGGGATCCGGGGCCAACGTCCTGACTTTC. The entire variable domain, with the rest obtained from reference TRBV12-5 and TRBJ2-6, is as follows: DARVTQTPRHKVTEMGQEVTMRCQPILGHNTVFWYRQTMMQGLELLAYFRNRAPLDDSGMPKDRFSAEMPDATLATLKIQPSEPRDSAVYFCASGPLNLWDRGSGANVLTFGAGSRLTVL.

CDR3 sequence: CASSQEVDLGTYNYGYTF. The CDR3 DNA reads as TGCGCCAGCAGCCAAGAGGTAGACTTAGGTACTTATAACTATGGCTACACCTTC. The chain links TRBV4-3 to TRBJ1-2, with D unclear. CDR3 length: 18 amino acids. Trimming removed 0 bases from V and 1 base from J, with 18 bases in between. Germline CDR1 and CDR2: LGHNA and YSLEER.

J is TRBJ1-4 and V is TRBV15; a possible D gene is TRBD1 (6 bases). This CDR3 contains 14 residues. CDR1 and CDR2 (germline): LNHNV, YYDKDF (reference sequence). Trimming shortened V by 4 bases and J by 12 bases, and 18 bases separated the two germline ends. The CDR3 DNA reads TGTGCCACCAGCACCAGGGATGACGAGGGGGAACTGTTTTTT. It encodes CATSTRDDEGELFF.

CDR3 nucleotides: TGTGCCAGTAGTTTCCGACAGGGGCGAATTGAGACCCAGTACTTC. Translation: CASSFRQGRIETQYF. The genes are TRBV19 and TRBJ2-5; 8 nucleotides align to TRBD1. The junction had 10 bases not matched to a gene; V was cut back by 5 bases and J by 5 bases. The V gene's germline CDR1 is LNHDA and CDR2 SQIVND (reference sequence). CDR3 size: 15 residues.

This clone appeared a single time. V is TRBV29-1 and J is TRBJ2-2; no reliable D call. The germline CDR1 and CDR2 sequences are SQVTM and ANQGSEA. This CDR3 comprises 12 residues. V lost 3 bases and J lost 5, with 7 bases in between. The CDR3 sequence is CSVEGWTGELFF. CDR3 sequence (DNA): TGCAGCGTTGAGGGGTGGACCGGGGAGCTGTTTTTT.

This clone was picked up one time. The J gene is TRBJ1-5, the V gene TRBV28; no clear D gene. The CDR3 has 12 amino acids. The V end lost 3 bases, the J end lost 7 bases, and 7 bases lay between the germline ends. CDR1 MDHEN and CDR2 SYDVKM come from the germline V gene. The CDR3 DNA reads as TGTGCCAGCAGTTTCTATGGACAGCCCCAGCATTTT. It specifies CASSFYGQPQHF.

The gene calls are TRBV4-3 and TRBJ1-3, with D uncertain. The CDR3 has 14 residues. Trimming left V 1 base short and J 0 bases short, with 4 bases between. The germline gives CDR1 LGHNA, CDR2 YSLEER. This CDR3 is CASSQVSSGNTIYF. The CDR3 DNA sequence: TGCGCCAGCAGCCAAGTGAGCTCTGGAAACACCATATATTTT.

V and J are TRBV4-3 and TRBJ1-4; D unclear. Germline values: CDR1 LGHNA, CDR2 YSLEER. V gave up 0 bases and J gave up 8 bases, with 13 bases separating them. The CDR3 extends over 15 amino acids. CDR3 sequence reads: CASSQETTRREKLFF. CDR3 bases: TGCGCCAGCAGCCAAGAAACCACCCGCCGGGAAAAACTGTTTTTT.

The chain has TRBV5-1 and TRBJ2-7; 7 nucleotides line up with TRBD1. The junction had 8 bases not matched to a gene; V was cut back by 4 bases and J by 7 bases. This CDR3 spans 13 amino acids. The germline V gene encodes CDR1 SGHRS and CDR2 YFSETQ. The CDR3 protein is CASSLTGNMEQYF. CDR3 coding DNA: TGCGCCAGCAGCCTGACAGGGAACATGGAGCAGTACTTC.

The chain combines TRBV5-1 with TRBJ2-1; unclear D gene. Trimming removed 5 bases from V and 0 bases from J, with 12 bases in between. The CDR3 is made up of 15 amino acids. CDR1 SGHRS and CDR2 YFSETQ come from the germline V gene. In nucleotides, the CDR3 is TGCGCCAGCAGTCTTCAAGGTAGCTCCTACAATGAGCAGTTCTTC. This sequence encodes CASSLQGSSYNEQFF.

The chain employs TRBV4-2 and TRBJ2-3, with TRBD2 identical over 10 bases. Germline assignment: CDR1 LGHNA and CDR2 YNFKEQ. The CDR3 sequence is 15 residues long. Unmatched junction bases numbered 3, after V lost 0 bases and J lost 6 bases. CDR3 in amino acids: CASSQEGSGGDTQYF. DNA for the CDR3: TGTGCCAGCAGCCAAGAGGGTAGCGGGGGGGATACGCAGTATTTT.

V and J are TRBV4-3 and TRBJ1-2, with a weak D call TRBD1 (5 bases). The CDR3 totals 15 residues. V dropped 0 bases and J dropped 6 bases, with 14 bases sitting between them. Germline CDR1 LGHNA, CDR2 YSLEER. The CDR3 region is CASSQEAGRTDGYTF. The CDR3 nucleotides are TGCGCCAGCAGCCAAGAGGCAGGGAGGACGGATGGCTACACCTTC.

The CDR3 reads CASSQGFSEGTGELFF. Here the CDR3 DNA reads TGCGCCAGCAGCCAAGGATTTAGCGAAGGAACCGGGGAGCTGTTTTTT. The genes are TRBV4-3 and TRBJ2-2, with D possibly TRBD2 on 5 matching bases. The CDR3 loop spans 16 amino acids. The germline gives CDR1 LGHNA, CDR2 YSLEER. V shed 1 base and J shed 5 bases, with 14 bases lying between them.

This rearrangement joins TRBV7-2 to TRBJ2-5, with unresolved D. V was cut by 5 bases and J by 5 bases, with 9 bases left in between. The CDR3 contains 12 residues. Germline V gene data show CDR1 as SGHTA and CDR2 as FQGNSA. The CDR3 protein is CASSPVPETQYF. The CDR3 region has the DNA TGTGCCAGCAGCCCAGTCCCCGAGACCCAGTACTTC.